One and the same sample provided the 20 T cell receptor beta chains below, sequenced in a study of T cell repertoires in cytomegalovirus infection. TCRdb re-called the reads with MiXCR, one entry per CDR3 protein. Of roughly 800,000 distinct CDR3 sequences in the sample, 29% are singletons; the top ten hold about an eighth. Their recognized antigens are unknown. Sequencing used cultured CD8+ T cells from PBMCs, obtained from culture after CMV antigen stimulation. These receptors were taken from a human donor in good health (CMV status not recorded). Some clones in this sample may be carry-over from other donors' samples.

This clonotype has a single count. The chain combines TRBV4-3 with TRBJ2-2; D remains unclear. CDR3 length: 15 residues. V was clipped by 2 bases and J by 1 base, with 8 bases between them. The germline gives CDR1 LGHNA, CDR2 YSLEER. DNA of the CDR3: TGCGCCAGCAGCCAATCCAGCCAGAACACCGGGGAGCTGTTTTTT. It is translated as CASSQSSQNTGELFF.

This clonotype was counted between two and nine times. This chain uses TRBV6-4 with TRBJ1-2; D is unclear. V dropped 2 bases and J dropped 2 bases, with 9 bases sitting between them. The CDR3 is 14 residues long. Germline V gene lookup returns CDR1 MRHNA and CDR2 SNTAGT. The CDR3 DNA sequence: TGTGCCAGCAGTGACGGGAACCTGAACTATGGCTACACCTTC. This codes for CASSDGNLNYGYTF.

A remark on this clonotype: A single base separates this from a much larger clone, so it may be a read error. The V and J genes are TRBV7-2 and TRBJ1-2, with D maybe TRBD1 (5 bases). CDR1 and CDR2 from the germline V gene are SGHTA and FQGNSA. The length of the CDR3 is 12 residues. The CDR3 coding sequence is TGTGCCAGCAGCTTAGTTGGGGGTGGCTACATCTTC. It specifies CASSLVGGGYIF.

This clonotype came up many times. V is TRBV11-2 and J is TRBJ2-1, with 13 bases fitting TRBD2. Germline values: CDR1 SGHAT, CDR2 FQNNGV. V lost 1 base, J lost 9 bases, and 3 bases stayed unmatched. The CDR3 extends over 15 amino acids. The DNA of the CDR3 is TGTGCCAGCAGCTTAGTACTAGCGGGGGGGCGTGAGCAGTTCTTC. It encodes CASSLVLAGGREQFF.

This clonotype is a singleton in its sample. The genes are TRBV12-5 and TRBJ1-3; D remains unclear. This CDR3 region has 16 residues. Trimming shortened V by 5 bases and J by 0 bases, and 14 bases separated the two germline ends. Germline CDR1 and CDR2: LGHNT and FRNRAP. The CDR3 sequence is CASGPGLESSGNTIYF. In DNA, the CDR3 is TGTGCTAGTGGTCCCGGGCTCGAGAGCTCTGGAAACACCATATATTTT.

This clonotype has ten or more counts. The chain uses TRBV7-9 and TRBJ2-7, with 7 bases aligning to TRBD1. V gave up 4 bases and J gave up 5 bases; unmatched junction bases: 11. The CDR3 loop spans 15 amino acids. Germline-derived CDR1 and CDR2 are SEHNR and FQNEAQ (reference sequence). In nucleotides, the CDR3 is TGTGCCAGCAGCTCCACTACAGGGGAGTACGACGAGCAGTACTTC. It encodes CASSSTTGEYDEQYF.

This chain links TRBV19 with TRBJ2-3; D call uncertain. This CDR3 has 13 residues. V was cut by 2 bases and J by 3 bases, with 6 bases left in between. The germline gives CDR1 LNHDA, CDR2 SQIVND (reference sequence). The CDR3 loop is CASSIKITDTQYF. The CDR3 bases are TGTGCCAGTAGTATAAAAATAACAGATACGCAGTATTTT.

This clonotype has a handful of counts. The V gene is TRBV12-3 or TRBV12-4, the J gene TRBJ2-1, with 13 bases aligning to TRBD2. V gave up 6 bases and J gave up 5 bases; unmatched junction bases: 4. The CDR3 has 15 amino acids. The CDR3 reads CASSPTSGGDNEQFF. The CDR3, as DNA: TGTGCCAGCAGCCCCACTAGCGGGGGGGACAATGAGCAGTTCTTC.

This clonotype was observed many times. The J gene is TRBJ2-5, the V gene TRBV7-9, with D perhaps TRBD1 (5 bases). The germline V gene encodes CDR1 SEHNR and CDR2 FQNEAQ (reference sequence). The CDR3 is made up of 14 amino acids. Trimming left V 5 bases short and J 5 bases short, with 15 bases between. The CDR3 region is CASSPPDSGETQYF. As DNA, the CDR3 is TGTGCCAGCAGCCCCCCCGACAGTGGCGAGACCCAGTACTTC. Drawing the rest from reference TRBV7-9 and TRBJ2-5, the complete variable domain is DTGVSQNPRHKITKRGQNVTFRCDPISEHNRLYWYRQTLGQGPEFLTYFQNEAQLEKSRLLSDRFSAERPKGSFSTLEIQRTEQGDSAMYLCASSPPDSGETQYFGPGTRLLVL.

The CDR3 here is CASSYSRTGVRDWALHF. CDR3 DNA sequence: TGTGCCAGCAGTTACTCTCGGACAGGAGTAAGGGATTGGGCCCTCCACTTT. The chain carries TRBV6-6 and TRBJ1-6; 7 positions match TRBD1. V was pared by 0 bases and J by 14 bases, with 16 bases of the junction left unmatched. The germline gives CDR1 MNHNY, CDR2 SVGAGI (reference sequence). The CDR3 is 17 residues long.

V gene TRBV27 combines with J gene TRBJ2-5; D not resolved. Germline V gene sequence: CDR1 MNHEY, CDR2 SMNVEV (reference sequence). CDR3 length: 15 amino acids. V was trimmed by 5 bases and J by 1 base, leaving 14 bases between them. The CDR3 nucleotides are TGTGCCAGCAGTCCTCTCGGGCAGCTCCAAGAGACCCAGTACTTC. Translation gives CASSPLGQLQETQYF.

This clonotype appeared a few times. The chain uses TRBV7-2 and TRBJ1-3; D unresolved. Trimming shortened V by 5 bases and J by 3 bases, and 8 bases separated the two germline ends. The CDR3 sequence is 13 residues long. Germline V gene sequence: CDR1 SGHTA, CDR2 FQGNSA. CDR3 in DNA: TGTGCCAGCAGCGCCCCAGGTGGAAACACCATATATTTT. Protein: CASSAPGGNTIYF.

This clonotype was recorded a few times. The chain is built from TRBV12-3 or TRBV12-4 and TRBJ1-2; TRBD1 might be the D (5 bases). CDR3 size: 15 residues. Trimming cost V 7 bases and J 4 bases, with 19 bases left between them. For the CDR3, the DNA is TGTGCCAGCACGAACTGGGGGACGGAAGTCTATGGCTACACCTTC. This gives the protein CASTNWGTEVYGYTF.

The table lists this clonotype with a count of one. The rearrangement joins TRBV27 to TRBJ2-4, with D perhaps TRBD1 or TRBD2 (5 bases each). CDR3 length: 14 residues. V was pared by 0 bases and J by 9 bases, with 12 bases between. The germline V gene encodes CDR1 MNHEY and CDR2 SMNVEV (reference sequence). The CDR3 nucleotides are TGTGCCAGCAGTTTATCGTCGGCGAGGGGCATTCAGTACTTC. Its protein is CASSLSSARGIQYF.

A few counts support this clonotype. DNA for the CDR3: TGTGCCAGCAGGGACGGACAGGGGATACGGAATGAAGCTTTCTTT. Residues: CASRDGQGIRNEAFF. The genes are TRBV6-5 and TRBJ1-1, with 9 nucleotides matching TRBD1. Losses at the gene ends were 6 bases for V and 7 bases for J; bases not matched to a gene: 12. CDR1 and CDR2 from the germline V gene are MNHEY and SVGAGI. The CDR3 extends over 15 amino acids.

In DNA, the CDR3 is TGTGCCAACACGCGGACGGGGACCCAGTACTTC. Translation gives CANTRTGTQYF. J is TRBJ2-5 and V is TRBV6-2 or TRBV6-3; no clear D gene. The length of the CDR3 is 11 residues. V gave up 10 bases and J gave up 7 bases, with 13 bases separating them. Germline V gene data show CDR1 as MNHEY and CDR2 as SVGEGT.

The J gene is TRBJ2-3, the V gene TRBV10-3, with 11 bases matching TRBD1. The CDR3 has 16 residues. After removal of 6 bases from V and 0 bases from J, the junction contained 5 bases not matched to a gene. Germline values: CDR1 ENHRY, CDR2 SYGVKD. CDR3 coding DNA: TGTGCCATCAGGACCCGGGACAGGGGGAGCACAGATACGCAGTATTTT. Amino acid sequence: CAIRTRDRGSTDTQYF.

This chain uses TRBV28 with TRBJ1-5; D remains ambiguous. Per the germline V gene, CDR1 is MDHEN and CDR2 is SYDVKM. V lost 7 bases, J lost 3 bases, and 16 bases lay in between. This CDR3 contains 15 residues. CDR3 region: CASTMDGSSNQPQHF. The CDR3, as DNA: TGTGCCAGCACCATGGACGGGTCCTCCAATCAGCCCCAGCATTTT.

This clonotype was observed a handful of times. This chain links TRBV7-9 with TRBJ2-3; D uncertain. The germline V gene has CDR1 SEHNR and CDR2 FQNEAQ (reference sequence). This CDR3 contains 13 residues. Trimming cost V 5 bases and J 6 bases, with 12 bases left between them. DNA for the CDR3: TGTGCCAGCAGCCCTCAAACGGAGGATACGCAGTATTTT. It is translated as CASSPQTEDTQYF.

Only a few counts were recorded for this clonotype. The rearrangement links TRBV6-2 or TRBV6-3 to TRBJ2-2; D not resolved. The V gene's germline CDR1 is MNHEY and CDR2 SVGEGT. V lost 2 bases to trimming and J lost 4 bases, with 11 bases between them. CDR3 length: 15 residues. This CDR3 reads CASSYGRRVTGELFF. The CDR3 nucleotides are TGTGCCAGCAGTTACGGCAGACGGGTCACCGGGGAGCTGTTTTTT.